The T cell receptor (beta chain) described here comes from a study of vaccination and CD4 T cells after COVID-19. In the study overall: Overlapping peptides covering the spike proteins of SARS-CoV-2, HCoV-NL63, HCoV-OC43 and HCoV-229E were added to stimulate cells. The study's findings and limits: The study found that a median roughly 89% of reactive clones in convalescent patients appeared only post-vaccination.

Researchers used the Oncomine TCR Beta short-read assay to sequence DNA from cultured CD4+ T cells. It was cultured CD4+ T cells from which genomic DNA was extracted. Each CDR3 protein is one row after TCRdb ran MiXCR on the PCR reads. This table holds about 20,000 distinct CDR3 sequences, roughly 51% found once. With regard to this clonotype: What it binds is unknown.

Treatment of the sample: approximately 10-day PBMC culture with coronavirus spike peptide pools or control peptides (ViraFEST assay). Positivity by PCR occurred from March to December 2020, a period that predated US Alpha, Beta and Delta variants. V trimming: 2 bases; J trimming: 2 bases; junction bases outside the gene matches: 12. Per the germline V gene, CDR1 is SNHLY and CDR2 is FYNNEI. This CDR3 is 18 amino acids long. The TCR sequence derives from a human donor who had recovered from COVID-19. The material sequenced was CD4+ T cells from blood, cultured in vitro. The rearrangement joins TRBV2 to TRBJ2-3; 8 nucleotides line up with TRBD2. The CDR3 sequence: CASSERWRGLGPTDTQYF. CDR3 coding DNA: TGTGCCAGCAGTGAAAGGTGGAGGGGACTAGGCCCCACAGATACGCAGTATTTT.